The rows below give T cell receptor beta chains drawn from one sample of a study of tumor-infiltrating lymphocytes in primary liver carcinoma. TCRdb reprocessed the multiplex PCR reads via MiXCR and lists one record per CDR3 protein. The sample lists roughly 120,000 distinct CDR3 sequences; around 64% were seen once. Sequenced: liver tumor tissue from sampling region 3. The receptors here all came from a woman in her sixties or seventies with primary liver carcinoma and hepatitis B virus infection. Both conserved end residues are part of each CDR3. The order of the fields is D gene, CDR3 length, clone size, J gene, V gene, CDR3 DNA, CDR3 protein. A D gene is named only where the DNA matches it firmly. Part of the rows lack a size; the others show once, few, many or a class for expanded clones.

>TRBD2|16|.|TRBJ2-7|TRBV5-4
TGTGCCAGCAGCCCCGCAGGCGGGAGGGGAAACTACGAGCAGTACTTC
CASSPAGGRGNYEQYF
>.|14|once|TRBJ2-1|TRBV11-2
TGTGCCAACAGTCCGGAGTCGAGGTATAGGGAGCAGTGCTTC
CANSPESRYREQCF
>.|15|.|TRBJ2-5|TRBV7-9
TGTGCCAGCAGCTTAAGCGGCGCTGAATGGGAGACCCAGTACTTC
CASSLSGAEWETQYF
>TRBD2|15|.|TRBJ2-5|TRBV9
TGTGCCAGCAGCGTTAGCGGGAGTTGGGAGGAGACCCAGTACTTC
CASSVSGSWEETQYF
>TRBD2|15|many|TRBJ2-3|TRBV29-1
TGCAGCGTTCACTCGGGGGGGACTAACCTCTATACGCAGTATTTT
CSVHSGGTNLYTQYF
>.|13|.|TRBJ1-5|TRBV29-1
TGTAGCGTTGACGGTGGAGGCACAGATACGCAGCATTTT
CSVDGGGTDTQHF
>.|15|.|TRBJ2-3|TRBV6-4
TGTGCCAGCAGTGACTCAAGGGGCAGTCCTGATACGCAGTATTTT
CASSDSRGSPDTQYF
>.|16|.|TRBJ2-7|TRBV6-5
TGTGCCAGCAGTTACGCTCGCCAGCCGAGCTCCTGCGAGCAGTATTTC
CASSYARQPSSCEQYF
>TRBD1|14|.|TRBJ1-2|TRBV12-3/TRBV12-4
TGTGTCAGCAGTCTCGGACAGGGGCTTTATGGCTACACCTTC
CVSSLGQGLYGYTF
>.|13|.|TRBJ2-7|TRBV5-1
TGCGCCAGCAGCCCCCCCAACAACTACGAGCATTACTTC
CASSPPNNYEHYF
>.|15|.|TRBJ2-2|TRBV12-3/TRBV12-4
TGTGCCAGCACCAAGAGGAAAACCCCCACCGGGGAGCTGTTTTTT
CASTKRKTPTGELFF
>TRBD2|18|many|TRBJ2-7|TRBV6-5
TGTGCCAGCAGTTACTCTTGGGGAGGCCGAGGACTAGGCTACGAGCAGTACTTC
CASSYSWGGRGLGYEQYF
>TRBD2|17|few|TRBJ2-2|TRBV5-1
TGCGCCAGCAGTTATTCCGGGACTAGCGAGACAACCGGGGAGCTGTTTTTT
CASSYSGTSETTGELFF
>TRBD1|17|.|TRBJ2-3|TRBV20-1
TGCAGTGCTCCACCGGTTGGGGGGACAGGGAATCCAGATATGCAGTATTTT
CSAPPVGGTGNPDMQYF
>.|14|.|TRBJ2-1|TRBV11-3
TGTGCCTGCAGCTTGGGCAGAGGGACGCGCGAGCAGTTCTTC
CACSLGRGTREQFF
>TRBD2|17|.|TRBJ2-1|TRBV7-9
TGTGCCAGCGGAAAGACTAGCGGGAGGGCCGGAGACAATGAGCAGTTCTTC
CASGKTSGRAGDNEQFF
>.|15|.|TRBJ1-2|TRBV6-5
TGTGTCAGCAGTTACGACGGCGGCGGATCGGACGTCTACACCTTC
CVSSYDGGGSDVYTF
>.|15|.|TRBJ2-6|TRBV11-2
TGTGCCAGCAGCTTAAGGGGCGCGGGGACCAACGTCCTGACTTTC
CASSLRGAGTNVLTF
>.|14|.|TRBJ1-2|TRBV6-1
TGTGCCAGCAGTCCGCAGCCCGGAGGTTGGGGCTACACCTTC
CASSPQPGGWGYTF
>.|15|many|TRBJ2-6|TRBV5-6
TGTGCCAGCAGCTTGGGGGCATCCGGGGCCAACGTCCTGACTTTC
CASSLGASGANVLTF
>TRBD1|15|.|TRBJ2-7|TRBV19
TGTGCCAGTAGTATTAGGGCAGGGGGCTCCTACGAGCAGTACTTC
CASSIRAGGSYEQYF
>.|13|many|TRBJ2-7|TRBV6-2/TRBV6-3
TGTGCCAGCAGTCGCAACGGAGCCTACGAGCAGTACTTC
CASSRNGAYEQYF
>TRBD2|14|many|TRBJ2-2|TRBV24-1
TGTGCCACCAGTGATCCTCGGGGGGCCGGGGAGCTGTTTTTT
CATSDPRGAGELFF
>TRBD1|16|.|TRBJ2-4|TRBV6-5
TGTGTCAGCAGCCAAAGCCGGGACAGAGTCCCAAACATTCAGTACTTC
CVSSQSRDRVPNIQYF
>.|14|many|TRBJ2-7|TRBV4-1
TGCGCCAGCAGCTTAAGGGAAAGGTCCTACGAGCAGTACTTC
CASSLRERSYEQYF
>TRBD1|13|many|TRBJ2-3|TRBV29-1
TGCAGCGTGGGACAGGGGGGGGCAGATACGCAGTATTTT
CSVGQGGADTQYF
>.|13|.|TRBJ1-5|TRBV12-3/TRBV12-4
TGTGCCAGCAGTACCAGCAGTGATCAGCCCCGGCATTTT
CASSTSSDQPRHF
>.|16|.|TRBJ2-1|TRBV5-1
TGCGCCAGCAGCTCCGAAGGTCGGGGTTCCTACAATGAGCAGTTCTTC
CASSSEGRGSYNEQFF
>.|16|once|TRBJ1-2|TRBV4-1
TGCGCCAGCAGTCGAGATATTGGCGAGTTGGGGTATGGCTACACCTTC
CASSRDIGELGYGYTF
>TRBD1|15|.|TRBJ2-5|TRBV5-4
TGTGTCAGCAGCTCGGGACAGGGGTGGTCAGAGACCCAGTACTTC
CVSSSGQGWSETQYF
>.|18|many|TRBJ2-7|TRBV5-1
TGCGCCAGCAGCCCAGCGGTCCCCCGGTCGGTCCATCCCTACGAGCAGTACTTC
CASSPAVPRSVHPYEQYF
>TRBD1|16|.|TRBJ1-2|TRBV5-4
TGTGCCAGCAGCGTAGCCGGGACAGTTCTAAACTATGGCTACACCTTC
CASSVAGTVLNYGYTF
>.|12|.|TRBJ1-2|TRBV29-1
TGCAGCGCTTCCCTGGGGGACTATGGCAACCCCTTC
CSASLGDYGNPF
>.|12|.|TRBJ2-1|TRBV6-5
TGTGCCAGAGGTCGCGGGGCGGATGAGCAGTTCTTC
CARGRGADEQFF
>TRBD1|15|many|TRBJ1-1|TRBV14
TGTGCCAGCAGCCCTCGACAGGGACTTTACACTGAAGCTTTCTTT
CASSPRQGLYTEAFF
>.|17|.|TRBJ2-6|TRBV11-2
TGTGCTAGCAGCCCTGACCCCGGGACGCGGGAGGCCAACGTCCTGACTTTC
CASSPDPGTREANVLTF
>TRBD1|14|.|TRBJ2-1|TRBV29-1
TGCAGCGCACGGGACAGGGGGACCTGCAATGAGCAGTTTTTC
CSARDRGTCNEQFF
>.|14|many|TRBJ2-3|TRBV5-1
TGCGCCAGCAGCTTGGGGGCTGCCGGGGATACGCAGTATTTT
CASSLGAAGDTQYF
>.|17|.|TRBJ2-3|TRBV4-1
TGCGCCAGCCAAGGTGGGGGAGACACGGGGTTTACAGATGCGCAGTATTTT
CASQGGGDTGFTDAQYF
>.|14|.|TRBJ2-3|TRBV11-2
TGTGCCAGCAGCTCCTTACACTTCACAGATACGCGGTATTTT
CASSSLHFTDTRYF
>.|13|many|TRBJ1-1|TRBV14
TGTGCCAGCAGCCAAGGGTTCAACACTGAAGCTTTCTTT
CASSQGFNTEAFF
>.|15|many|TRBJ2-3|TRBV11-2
TGTGCCAGCAGCCAAAACGCAGGGGAAGCAGATACGCAGTATTTT
CASSQNAGEADTQYF
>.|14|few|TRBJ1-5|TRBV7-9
TGTGCCAGCAGCTTTCCCGGGGGCGGTCAGCCCCAGCATTTT
CASSFPGGGQPQHF
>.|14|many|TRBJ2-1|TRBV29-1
TGCAGCGTTGCGCCCAGGGGAACCTACAATGAGCAGTTCTTC
CSVAPRGTYNEQFF
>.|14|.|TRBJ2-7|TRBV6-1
TGTGCCACCAGTTCGTACAGGGCCTCATACGAGCAGTACTTC
CATSSYRASYEQYF